This TCR beta chain was profiled in a study of PD-L1 blockade in urothelial cancer. The CDR3 sequence is 15 residues long. V lost 3 bases to trimming and J lost 8 bases; unmatched junction nucleotides: 11. Germline CDR1 reads SEHNR; CDR2 reads FQNEAQ (reference sequence). Profiled with immunoSEQ multiplex PCR; TCRdb holds only in-frame clones, not every one. This sample has 65,000 to 80,000 clones; approximately 81% occur once, and the top ten carry roughly 4.8%. The specimen was PBMCs, collected around atezolizumab (anti-PD-L1) treatment. The chain joins TRBV7-9 to TRBJ1-2, with 8 bases fitting TRBD1. The receptor comes from a man in his sixties or seventies with urothelial cancer. The CDR3 region has the DNA TGTGCCAGCAGCTTGGGCAGGGGGCCATCGGGCGGCTACACCTTC. Amino acids: CASSLGRGPSGGYTF.